The 32 T cell receptor beta chains below all came from one sample that was sequenced in a study of blood T cell repertoires in COVID-19 (dated by TCRdb to 2019 to 2021). Library method: the immunoSEQ multiplex PCR assay. TCRdb retrieved this table from immuneACCESS and kept in-frame rearrangements only. Not all clones are present; in checked studies, unresolved V genes account for under half, and no reason is known for the remainder. The sample yields under 150,000 clones; almost 80% were counted once. In total, the top ten clones hold 8.6% of the sample. Material: peripheral blood. Source of these receptors: a man aged 50 to 59 with active or convalescent COVID-19.

The chain recombines TRBV5-5 with TRBJ2-7; D not resolved. V was clipped by 0 bases and J by 2 bases, with 9 bases between them. The CDR3 totals 14 residues. Per the germline V gene, CDR1 is SGHKS and CDR2 is YYEKEE (reference sequence). For the CDR3, the DNA is TGTGCCAGCAGCTTGGACCAAGCCGCCTACGAGCAGTACTTC. It translates to CASSLDQAAYEQYF.

In its sample, this clone was seen once. This CDR3 reads CASSLGAASIYEQYF. CDR3 nucleotide sequence: TGTGCCAGCAGCCTAGGGGCAGCGAGCATCTACGAGCAGTACTTC. This chain connects TRBV7-3 to TRBJ2-7; D perhaps matches TRBD1 (5 bases). The CDR3 is 15 amino acids. The germline V gene has CDR1 SGHTA and CDR2 FQGTGA. V was pared by 5 bases and J by 3 bases, with 17 bases between.

This clone is a singleton in its sample. The chain is built from TRBV19 and TRBJ1-4; D gene ambiguous. The CDR3 is 13 residues long. Germline V gene lookup returns CDR1 LNHDA and CDR2 SQIVND (reference sequence). The V gene lost 3 bases and the J gene lost 10 bases, with 12 bases spanning the gap. The CDR3 region has the DNA TGTGCCAGTAGTATTCTCCTAGAGGGAAAACTGTTTTTT. Protein product: CASSILLEGKLFF.

The rearrangement joins TRBV5-1 to TRBJ2-5, with D unresolved. The V end was cut by 0 bases, the J end by 5 bases, with 11 bases between. The V gene's germline CDR1 is SGHRS and CDR2 YFSETQ. The CDR3 totals 14 residues. The CDR3 coding sequence is TGCGCCAGCAGCTTGGCCGACTTGAGGGAGACCCAGTACTTC. It codes for CASSLADLRETQYF.

The chain combines TRBV28 with TRBJ1-5; TRBD1 is a possible D gene (6 bases). This CDR3 has 14 residues. Germline V lookup: CDR1 MDHEN, CDR2 SYDVKM. V lost 1 base and J lost 5, with 9 bases in between. Here the CDR3 DNA reads TGTGCCAGCAGTTTATTCAGGGGCTATCAGCCCCAGCATTTT. Translation: CASSLFRGYQPQHF.

This chain joins TRBV7-8 and TRBJ1-6, with D tentatively TRBD1 (5 bases). Germline assignment: CDR1 SGHVS and CDR2 FQNEAQ. V dropped 0 bases and J dropped 3 bases, with 15 bases sitting between them. CDR3 length: 18 amino acids. The CDR3: CASSLASAGNGYNSPLHF. As DNA, the CDR3 is TGTGCCAGCAGCTTAGCGTCGGCAGGGAATGGCTATAATTCACCCCTCCACTTT.

Of note for this clone: An end of the junction does not agree with germline; a read error may underlie this. The V call is TRBV2, the J call TRBJ2-1, with 12 nucleotides matching TRBD2. This CDR3 spans 17 amino acids. Germline lookup yields CDR1 SNHLY and CDR2 FYNNEI. The CDR3 DNA is TGTGCCAACAGTGAAGGACTAGCGGGACTCCTCTACAATGAGCAGTTCTTC. Residues: CANSEGLAGLLYNEQFF.

The chain uses TRBV27 and TRBJ2-3; 10 bases line up with TRBD2. The CDR3 sequence is 15 residues long. The V segment lost 3 bases and the J segment 5 bases; nucleotides outside the gene matches: 5. The germline gives CDR1 MNHEY, CDR2 SMNVEV (reference sequence). The CDR3 here is CASSFPSSGRDTQYF. The CDR3 DNA reads TGTGCCAGCAGTTTCCCATCTAGCGGGAGAGATACGCAGTATTTT.

The chain recombines TRBV4-1 with TRBJ2-7; D may be TRBD2 (5 bases). The CDR3 is 17 amino acids. Germline CDR1 and CDR2: MGHRA and YSYEKL. Trimming removed 0 bases at V and 0 bases at J, with 15 bases between. The DNA of the CDR3 is TGCGCCAGCAGCCAAGATCTTGGGATAGCGAGCTCCTACGAGCAGTACTTC. Amino acid sequence: CASSQDLGIASSYEQYF.

This chain connects TRBV9 to TRBJ2-3, with 10 bases that match TRBD2. With 0 bases clipped from V and 7 bases from J, the junction kept 11 bases outside the gene matches. Germline V gene sequence: CDR1 SGDLS, CDR2 YYNGEE. The CDR3 loop spans 17 amino acids. The CDR3 loop is CASSVASVAGGWNTQYF. CDR3 in DNA: TGTGCCAGCAGCGTAGCTTCAGTAGCGGGAGGATGGAATACGCAGTATTTT.

This sequence joins TRBV19 and TRBJ1-2; D not certain. Germline V gene lookup returns CDR1 LNHDA and CDR2 SQIVND (reference sequence). V dropped 3 bases and J dropped 6 bases, with 11 bases sitting between them. The CDR3 contains 13 residues. The CDR3 bases are TGTGCCAGTAGTATTCTGAGGGAAGATGGCTACACCTTC. Protein sequence: CASSILREDGYTF.

The CDR3 region has the DNA TGTGCCAGCAGCCATACCGACAGGCCTCCCTACGAGCAGTACTTC. Amino acids: CASSHTDRPPYEQYF. The chain employs TRBV4-2 and TRBJ2-7; maybe TRBD1 (6 bases). CDR1 LGHNA and CDR2 YNFKEQ come from the germline V gene. The CDR3 length is 15 residues. Trimming took 3 bases from V and 2 from J, leaving 14 bases between them.

The J gene is TRBJ2-2, the V gene TRBV24-1, with D perhaps matching TRBD2 (5 bases). The CDR3 has 16 residues. Trimming left V 1 base short and J 5 bases short, with 13 bases between. The V gene's germline CDR1 is KGHDR and CDR2 SFDVKD. CDR3 residues: CATSDFLTWRTGELFF. The CDR3 nucleotides read TGTGCCACCAGTGATTTCTTGACCTGGAGGACCGGGGAGCTGTTTTTT.

V gene TRBV5-6 combines with J gene TRBJ2-7, with 10 positions matching TRBD2. The germline V gene encodes CDR1 SGHDT and CDR2 YYEEEE. Trimming cost V 5 bases and J 2 bases; bases outside gene matches: 4. The CDR3 is 14 residues long. The CDR3 region is CASSGLAEAYEQYF. The CDR3, as DNA: TGTGCCAGCAGTGGACTAGCGGAGGCCTACGAGCAGTACTTC. The complete variable domain, with remaining parts taken from reference TRBV5-6 and TRBJ2-7, reads DAGVTQSPTHLIKTRGQQVTLRCSPKSGHDTVSWYQQALGQGPQFIFQYYEEEERQRGNFPDRFSGHQFPNYSSELNVNALLLGDSALYLCASSGLAEAYEQYFGPGTRLTVT.

The table lists this clone with a count of one. V is TRBV29-1 and J is TRBJ1-1; D is ambiguous. The germline V and J ends were trimmed by 4 bases and 1 base, with 7 bases remaining between them. From germline, CDR1 is SQVTM and CDR2 ANQGSEA. The CDR3 is made up of 12 amino acids. DNA for the CDR3: TGCAGCGTTGTTCTACGGAACACTGAAGCTTTCTTT. This gives the protein CSVVLRNTEAFF.

The CDR3 DNA sequence: TGTGCCAGCAGCTTAGGGGGTTTGAGGGCCACTGAAGCTTTCTTT. Its protein product is CASSLGGLRATEAFF. V usage is TRBV7-9 and J usage is TRBJ1-1; no clear D. Germline CDR1 SEHNR, CDR2 FQNEAQ (reference sequence). The CDR3 extends over 15 amino acids. The germline V and J ends were trimmed by 1 base and 4 bases, with 13 bases remaining between them.

The chain uses TRBV12-5 and TRBJ1-5, with D possibly TRBD1 on 6 matching bases. The CDR3 runs 16 residues. Per germline, CDR1 LGHNT and CDR2 FRNRAP. V was pared by 0 bases and J by 0 bases, with 9 bases between. In DNA form, the CDR3 reads TGTGCTAGTGGTTTGGTACGGACAGATAGCAATCAGCCCCAGCATTTT. Translated, it gives CASGLVRTDSNQPQHF.

V is TRBV12-3 or TRBV12-4 and J is TRBJ2-1, with D hard to call. The CDR3 extends over 11 amino acids. Trimming shortened V by 6 bases and J by 8 bases, and 8 bases separated the two germline ends. The CDR3 DNA sequence: TGTGCCAGCAGCTACCTACATGAGCAGTTCTTC. This translates into CASSYLHEQFF.

The genes are TRBV2 and TRBJ2-6, with 8 bases lining up with TRBD2. CDR3 length: 15 amino acids. The J segment lost 4 bases and the V segment lost 9 bases, leaving 8 bases of the junction unmatched. Germline lookup yields CDR1 SNHLY and CDR2 FYNNEI. CDR3 sequence: CASRGGASGANVLTF. The CDR3 DNA reads as TGTGCCAGTCGGGGGGGCGCGTCCGGGGCCAACGTCCTGACTTTC.

This clone has only a few counts. This chain joins TRBV7-2 and TRBJ1-5; D gene uncertain. Trimming shortened V by 0 bases and J by 3 bases, and 9 bases separated the two germline ends. Germline values: CDR1 SGHTA, CDR2 FQGNSA. This CDR3 contains 15 residues. Here the CDR3 DNA reads TGTGCCAGCAGCTTAGCGTACACGATCAATCAGCCCCAGCATTTT. As protein: CASSLAYTINQPQHF.

The chain uses TRBV10-3 and TRBJ2-5, with 13 bases that match TRBD2. This CDR3 has 19 residues. The germline V gene has CDR1 ENHRY and CDR2 SYGVKD. V gave up 2 bases and J gave up 2 bases; unmatched junction bases: 11. DNA of the CDR3: TGTGCCATCAGTGAGGTAGAGCCGGGACTAGCGGGACTGCAAGAGACCCAGTACTTC. It yields the protein CAISEVEPGLAGLQETQYF.

The chain uses TRBV4-2 and TRBJ2-1; TRBD1 might be the D (5 bases). Germline values: CDR1 LGHNA, CDR2 YNFKEQ. This CDR3 region has 15 residues. V was cut by 1 base and J by 12 bases, with 19 bases left in between. Here the CDR3 reads CASSQGGSPGSAQFF. In DNA, the CDR3 is TGTGCCAGCAGCCAAGGGGGCAGCCCAGGGTCTGCGCAGTTCTTC.

This sequence joins TRBV11-2 and TRBJ2-7; tentative D call: TRBD1 (6 bases). V lost 1 base and J lost 2, with 12 bases in between. CDR1 is SGHAT and CDR2 is FQNNGV in the germline V gene. CDR3 size: 15 residues. CDR3 residues: CASSLASGAPYEQYF. The CDR3, as DNA: TGTGCCAGCAGCTTAGCGTCAGGGGCCCCCTACGAGCAGTACTTC. Combining the CDR3 with reference TRBV11-2 and TRBJ2-7 gives the whole variable domain EAGVAQSPRYKIIEKRQSVAFWCNPISGHATLYWYQQILGQGPKLLIQFQNNGVVDDSQLPKDRFSAERLKGVDSTLKIQPAKLEDSAVYLCASSLASGAPYEQYFGPGTRLTVT.

The chain employs TRBV29-1 and TRBJ2-3; D is undetermined. Germline V gene lookup returns CDR1 SQVTM and CDR2 ANQGSEA. Between the trimmed V and J ends, which lost 4 bases and 1 base, there was a span of 9 bases. The CDR3 is made up of 13 amino acids. The CDR3 DNA is TGCAGCGTTGGGGTCCGGGGCACAGATACGCAGTATTTT. Its translation: CSVGVRGTDTQYF.

In this sample, this clone turned up once. The V gene is TRBV9, the J gene TRBJ2-3; D unresolved. The germline gives CDR1 SGDLS, CDR2 YYNGEE. The length of the CDR3 is 16 residues. Trimming stripped 0 bases from V and 4 bases from J, with 15 bases between. CDR3 sequence (DNA): TGTGCCAGCAGCGTAGATGACGACACCCCGGCAGATACGCAGTATTTT. Translating it yields CASSVDDDTPADTQYF.

This clone occurred a few times. The V call is TRBV7-8, the J call TRBJ1-2, with 8 nucleotides matching TRBD1. The CDR3 sequence is 14 residues long. Germline trimming cut 1 base from V and 6 bases from J; bases unmatched to any gene: 4. Germline V gene data show CDR1 as SGHVS and CDR2 as FQNEAQ. CDR3 amino acids: CASSLVAQGDGYTF. CDR3 coding DNA: TGTGCCAGCAGCTTAGTTGCACAGGGGGATGGCTACACCTTC.

Only a few counts were recorded for this clone. The junction shows a germline mismatch at one end, possibly a read error. The V gene is TRBV4-1, the J gene TRBJ2-4; the match to TRBD2 covers 15 bases. The CDR3 length is 22 residues. Germline V gene sequence: CDR1 MGHRA, CDR2 YSYEKL. The CDR3 loop reads CASSKESGPGLAGGLAKNIQYF. CDR3 coding DNA: TGCGCCAGCAGCAAAGAAAGTGGACCGGGACTAGCGGGAGGACTAGCCAAAAACATTCAGTACTTC.

To note about this clone: The junction shows a germline mismatch at one end, possibly a read error. This CDR3 is also generated by other DNA sequences in the sample. The V call is TRBV7-9, the J call TRBJ2-7; D is perhaps TRBD2 (6 bases). The germline CDR1 and CDR2 sequences are SEHNR and FQNEAQ (reference sequence). The CDR3 has 13 amino acids. In nucleotides, the CDR3 is TGTGCCAGCAGCTTAACTAGCTCCTACGAGCAGTACTTT. Protein: CASSLTSSYEQYF.

The chain is built from TRBV18 and TRBJ2-7; D is possibly TRBD1 (6 bases). The CDR3 totals 15 residues. The V and J ends lost 5 bases and 0 bases respectively, with 14 bases between them. Germline V gene data show CDR1 as KGHSH and CDR2 as LQKENI. The chain's CDR3 is CASSKTTGFSYEQYF. In nucleotides, the CDR3 is TGTGCCAGCTCAAAGACAACAGGGTTCTCCTACGAGCAGTACTTC.

This clone was observed a handful of times. Written as DNA, the CDR3 is TGTGCCAGCATCCCCCTAGCGGCGGGTTTTAATTCACCCCTCCACTTT. This gives the protein CASIPLAAGFNSPLHF. V and J are TRBV27 and TRBJ1-6; D unresolved. Germline CDR1 is MNHEY and CDR2 is SMNVEV (reference sequence). This CDR3 comprises 16 residues. Between the trimmed V and J ends, which lost 7 bases and 6 bases, there was a span of 19 bases.

The CDR3 protein is CASSAPRGISYNEQFF. The CDR3 nucleotides are TGTGCCAGCAGCGCCCCGCGGGGGATCTCCTACAATGAGCAGTTCTTC. The chain is built from TRBV13 and TRBJ2-1; 7 bases line up with TRBD2. V dropped 5 bases and J dropped 0; count of bases not matched to a gene: 7. Germline lookup yields CDR1 PRHDT and CDR2 FYEKMQ (reference sequence). The CDR3 has 16 amino acids.

As DNA, the CDR3 is TGTGCCAGCAGCGTAGGAGGGAGTTTAGATGAGCAGTTCTTC. Protein sequence: CASSVGGSLDEQFF. This sequence joins TRBV9 and TRBJ2-1; maybe TRBD2 (5 bases). CDR1 and CDR2 from the germline V gene are SGDLS and YYNGEE. This CDR3 comprises 14 residues. Trimming took 0 bases from V and 8 from J, leaving 12 bases between them.